This record covers a single T cell receptor (beta chain). The antigen it recognizes is unknown. No base quality values were provided; no much bigger clone lies one nucleotide off. These data come from a study of shared clonotypes between healthy human individuals (dated by TCRdb to about 2020). General notes on the study: A couple of women and a few men aged 18 to 49 years were included in the cohort. Different laboratories and diverse techniques were used to prepare libraries and sequence TCR repertoires, to increase sequencing depth and limit assay-specific biases. Blood TCR repertoires of roughly 5 healthy adults were deeply sequenced to estimate repertoire size and the extent of clonotype sharing between individuals. For each donor, CD4 naive and CD4 memory were each run on three plates, CD8 naive on two plates, and CD8 memory on one plate. Leukapheresis yielded between about 0.8 and 8.9 billion PBMCs per donor. Paper-wide results and their limitations: Incomplete sequencing was indicated by rarefaction of sorted-subset datasets, despite the large sequencing depth. Pairwise subsampling indicated that sequencing depth was expected to affect the degree of clonotype sharing among donors. Compared with non-shared clonotypes, the clonotypes found in all four sorted-subset donors had higher generation probabilities. Sharing across a few donors was observed for approximately 5% of naive CD4, over 3% of naive CD8, over 2% of memory CD4, and about 0.4% of memory CD8 clonotypes. Larger estimated clonotype richness was generally found for naive subsets than for memory subsets. Sampling was limited to blood, and TCR repertoires in tissue likely differ from TCR repertoires in blood. The small number of donors limited the genetic and exposure-history diversity represented.

Using the deep immunoSEQ assay, multiplex PCR amplified TCR CDR3 regions from genomic DNA. For each cell subset, the extracted genomic DNA was distributed evenly across all wells of several immunoSEQ 96-well plates, and each plate served as one replicate. For sorted subsets, each replicate PCR was loaded with 200 to 250 ng genomic DNA, equivalent to 30,000 or so T cell genomes. Purified libraries were measured with a Qubit 3.0 fluorometer, size-checked on a Bioanalyzer 2100, and measured again with the KAPA Library Quantification kit. Every immunoSEQ 96-well plate was sequenced on a separate single-read 150-cycle Illumina NextSeq 550 flow cell. In the original analysis: Because the immunoSEQ output held only junctional sequences and lacked quality scores, the filtering could not match the filtering applied to full-length reads. Sequences were annotated with PyIR, a Python wrapper for IgBLAST v1.9, and V/J genes and CDR3 were assigned using IMGT germline references. Any read was removed if the V/J assignment was weak (E-value above 1e-6), the CDR3 was missing, or the read contained stop codons, out-of-frame junctions, or ambiguous translated residues. V3J clonotypes were defined as sequences sharing the same inferred V gene, J gene, and CDR3 amino acid sequence. To compute the percentage overlap between repertoires, the number of shared unique clonotypes was divided by the size of the smaller repertoire. Repertoire richness was assessed with RTK rarefaction, the Chao1 estimator, and Recon v2.1 estimates of unobserved clonotypes. OLGA was used to compute generation probabilities for all TCRbeta clonotypes that the gDNA method yielded from a few donors. What TCRdb holds here is the immuneACCESS table cut down to in-frame rearrangements. Part of the clones is not present; checked against another copy, under half of the missing clones reflect an unresolved V gene, and the others are unexplained. D and trimming come from the DNA, and the V and J calls and clone size come from that table. The sample table contains 2 million to 2.5 million clones; only one count was recorded for approximately 96% of them. Of the sample, less than 0.15% falls within the top ten clones.

Healthy HIV-negative adults with no recently reported acute infections or vaccinations were included as donors. All donors were Caucasian adults living in Nashville, Tennessee, USA. CD4+ T cells were enriched by magnetic negative selection; naive cells were then positively selected on CD45RA, and the negative fraction formed the memory subset. Blood was collected by leukapheresis, and PBMCs were isolated by Ficoll-Histopaque density gradient centrifugation and then cryopreserved in liquid nitrogen vapor phase. Analytical flow cytometry was used to check the purity and quantity of each magnetically sorted T cell population. From each sorted fraction, genomic DNA was isolated and quantified by UV absorbance on a Nanodrop 2000c. V drops 1 base and J drops 4 bases, leaving 6 bases in between. CDR1 and CDR2, looked up from the germline V gene, are SGHRS and YFSETQ. Measured from the cysteine to the phenylalanine, the CDR3 is 13 residues long. Only the CDR3 region is kept as DNA, spanning 39 bases read in frame from base 1.

The material sequenced was naive CD4+ T cells sorted from blood. Read against the paper, the sample's cell subset or site label means: CD45RA+ positively selected. The rearrangement combines TRBV5-1 with TRBJ1-5; the D gene cannot be resolved reliably. The receptor was derived from a man younger than 35 in good health. The CDR3: CASSLLPNQPQHF. Read as DNA, the sequence is TGCGCCAGCAGCTTGCTGCCGAATCAGCCCCAGCATTTT.